The present T cell receptor (beta chain) was sequenced within a study of cytomegalovirus exposure and HLA in healthy donors. Primers: 60 Vbeta forward and 13 Jbeta reverse. The repertoire was sequenced with immunoSEQ multiplex PCR; TCRdb's copy has only in-frame clones and lacks some. The top ten clones hold about 14% of a sample with about 86,000 clones, around 79% of them seen once. V gave up 7 bases and J gave up 10 bases; unmatched junction bases: 7. CDR1 is MNHEY and CDR2 is SMNVEV in the germline V gene (reference sequence). The CDR3 covers 13 residues. Notes on this clone: The antigen is not known.

Points from the study as a whole: HLA alleles showed associations with fewer than 20,000 TCR beta sequences in a later analysis, at a 0.05 false discovery rate. The records held CMV serostatus as the only immune exposure information.

The specimen was PBMCs. The J gene is TRBJ2-1, the V gene TRBV27; 10 nucleotides match TRBD2. The sequence was collected from a woman in her thirties or forties in good health and CMV-seropositive. The CDR3 loop is CASTLLTSGEQFF. In DNA, the CDR3 is TGTGCCAGCACCTTACTGACTAGCGGGGAGCAGTTCTTC.